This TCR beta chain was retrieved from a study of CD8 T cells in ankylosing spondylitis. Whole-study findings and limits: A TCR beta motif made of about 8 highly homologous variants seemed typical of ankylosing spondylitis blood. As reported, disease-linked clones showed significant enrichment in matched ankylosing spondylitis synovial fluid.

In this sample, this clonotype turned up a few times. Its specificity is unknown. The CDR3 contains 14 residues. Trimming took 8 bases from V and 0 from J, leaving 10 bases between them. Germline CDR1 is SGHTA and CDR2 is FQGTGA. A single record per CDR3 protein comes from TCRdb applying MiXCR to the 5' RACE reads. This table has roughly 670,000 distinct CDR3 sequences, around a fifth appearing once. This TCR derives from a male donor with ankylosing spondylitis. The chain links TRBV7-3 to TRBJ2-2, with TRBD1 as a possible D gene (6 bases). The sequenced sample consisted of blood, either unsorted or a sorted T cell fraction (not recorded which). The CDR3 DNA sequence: TGTGCCAGCCAAGGGACAACGAACACCGGGGAGCTGTTTTTT. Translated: CASQGTTNTGELFF.